Listed below are T cell receptor beta chains from one sample, sequenced in a study of blood T cell repertoires in COVID-19. The data were produced by immunoSEQ multiplex PCR, yet TCRdb's version contains in-frame clones alone and is incomplete. The sample has more than 300,000 clones, more than 70% seen once; the top ten hold under 7.5%. Sequencing used peripheral blood. The receptors originated from a man aged 18 to 29 who had recovered from COVID-19. Both conserved end residues are part of each CDR3. A D gene is named only where the DNA matches it firmly. Clone size, where shown, is once, few, many, or a class for clones that have expanded.

TRBV3-1/TRBV3-2	TRBJ2-3	-	14	TRBD1	TGTGCCAGCAGCCTTGGGACAGGCACAGATACGCAGTATTTT	CASSLGTGTDTQYF
TRBV27	TRBJ2-7	-	15	TRBD2	TGTGCCAGCAGTTTATCGGCTAGCGGGATGTACGAGCAGTACTTC	CASSLSASGMYEQYF
TRBV29-1	TRBJ2-1	-	13	TRBD1	TGCAGCGCTGGGACAGACTCCTACAATGAGCAGTTCTTC	CSAGTDSYNEQFF
TRBV6-2/TRBV6-3	TRBJ1-2	-	15	TRBD1	TGTGCCAGCAGTTACTCCGAGACAGGGGACTATGGCTACACCTTC	CASSYSETGDYGYTF
TRBV6-2/TRBV6-3	TRBJ1-2	once	13	-	TGTGCCAGCAGTTATGGGAGATTAAAGGGCTACACCTTC	CASSYGRLKGYTF
TRBV6-6	TRBJ1-5	-	15	TRBD1	TGTGCCAGCTCTACGCGAGAGACAGGGGATCAGCCCCAGCATTTT	CASSTRETGDQPQHF
TRBV6-5	TRBJ1-5	-	13	-	TGTGCCAGCAGTTTAACAGGGAATCAGCCCCAGCATTTT	CASSLTGNQPQHF
TRBV5-1	TRBJ1-1	-	15	TRBD1	TGCGCCAGCAGCTCGATCACAGGGGGCAACACTGAAGCTTTCTTT	CASSSITGGNTEAFF
TRBV7-2	TRBJ2-3	-	18	TRBD1	TGTGCCAGCAGCTTAGCGCGGGGGACAGGGAGTTTTACAGATACGCAGTATTTT	CASSLARGTGSFTDTQYF
TRBV2	TRBJ2-5	-	12	-	TGTGCCAGCAGCCAACTGAGGGAGACCCAGTACTTC	CASSQLRETQYF
TRBV7-3	TRBJ2-5	-	16	-	TGTGCCAGCAGCCCCCCAGGGGCGGGAGTGAAAGAGACCCAGTACTTC	CASSPPGAGVKETQYF
TRBV18	TRBJ1-1	-	15	-	TGTGCCAGCTCAGTACCTAATGGCGTGAGGTCTGAAGCTTTCTTT	CASSVPNGVRSEAFF
TRBV4-2	TRBJ2-2	once	16	-	TGTGCCAGCAGCCAAGAGGGGGGGGCCAACACCGGGGAGCTGTTTTTT	CASSQEGGANTGELFF
TRBV6-2/TRBV6-3	TRBJ1-2	-	15	TRBD1	TGTGCCAGCAGTTACCCCGACAGGGGGAACTATGGCTACACCTTC	CASSYPDRGNYGYTF
TRBV20-1	TRBJ2-3	once	11	-	TGCAGTGCTACTCTAGCAGATACGCAGTATTTT	CSATLADTQYF
TRBV4-3	TRBJ1-1	-	14	-	TGCGCCAGCAGACGTGGGCCCGTGAACACTGAAGCTTTCTTT	CASRRGPVNTEAFF
TRBV4-1	TRBJ1-5	-	15	-	TGCGCCAGCAGCCAAGATTTGAGGGAACAGCAGCCCCAGCATTTT	CASSQDLREQQPQHF
TRBV7-3	TRBJ2-1	-	13	-	TGTGCCAGCAGCTTAGCGAGGGGGAGTGAGCAGTTCTTC	CASSLARGSEQFF
TRBV19	TRBJ2-1	once	13	TRBD2	TGTGCCAGTACTAGCGGGGTCGGGTATGAGCAGTTCTTC	CASTSGVGYEQFF
TRBV24-1	TRBJ1-1	-	13	-	TGTGCCACCATCGCTCACAGGGAAGATGAAGCTTTCTTT	CATIAHREDEAFF
TRBV7-3	TRBJ1-2	-	17	TRBD1	TGTGCCAGCAGCCCCCGAGGTGGGACAGACCCTAACTATGGCTACACCTTC	CASSPRGGTDPNYGYTF
TRBV2	TRBJ2-7	-	15	TRBD1	TGTGCCAGCAGTGATACCGGGACAGGGGTGGGCGAGCAGTACTTC	CASSDTGTGVGEQYF
TRBV7-6	TRBJ1-1	-	19	-	TGTGCCAGCAGCTTACCACGTCGCGGGATGGGCGGGCTGAACACTGAAGCTTTCTTT	CASSLPRRGMGGLNTEAFF
TRBV18	TRBJ2-2	-	18	TRBD1	TGTGCCAGCTCACCACTACTCGGGACAGGGCTTAGCGCCGGGGAGCTGTTTTTT	CASSPLLGTGLSAGELFF
TRBV5-4	TRBJ2-3	-	15	-	TGTGCCAGCAGCTCTGGAGTCGGAGGCACAGATACGCAGTATTTT	CASSSGVGGTDTQYF
TRBV2	TRBJ2-7	-	15	TRBD1	TGTGCCAGCAGTACCGGGGTTTGGACAGGGGTCGAGCAGTACTTC	CASSTGVWTGVEQYF
TRBV28	TRBJ2-7	-	14	TRBD1	TGTGCCAGCAGGGGGGTGGGACAGGGCTACGAGCAGTACTTC	CASRGVGQGYEQYF
TRBV14	TRBJ2-7	-	18	TRBD2	TGTGCCAGCAGCCCCCGTCCCGGGACTAGCGGGAGGGCCTACGAGCAGTACTTC	CASSPRPGTSGRAYEQYF
TRBV5-4	TRBJ2-3	-	12	TRBD1	TGTGCCATTTCGGACAGGACAGATACGCAGTATTTT	CAISDRTDTQYF
TRBV24-1	TRBJ1-2	-	18	-	TGTGCCACCAGTGAATCGGGACTTCTAACACGTTATAACTATGGCTACACCTTC	CATSESGLLTRYNYGYTF
TRBV7-2	TRBJ2-5	-	13	TRBD2	TGTGCCAGCAGCTTGGGGGGGAAAGAGACCCAGTACTTC	CASSLGGKETQYF
TRBV27	TRBJ2-7	once	14	-	TGTGCCAGCAGTTTAGTCGCGGAATCCTACGAGCAGTACTTC	CASSLVAESYEQYF
TRBV6-4	TRBJ1-2	-	16	-	TGTGCCAGCAGTGCCTACATACAGGAAGCCATGAATGGCTACACCTTC	CASSAYIQEAMNGYTF
TRBV5-1	TRBJ2-7	-	14	-	TGCGCCAGCAGCCCCTTTCCAGGGTCCTACGAGCAGTACTTC	CASSPFPGSYEQYF
TRBV11-2	TRBJ2-1	-	16	TRBD2	TGTGCCAGCAGCCTCTCGGTCGCGGGAGGGCAGAATGAGCAGTTCTTC	CASSLSVAGGQNEQFF
TRBV5-4	TRBJ1-2	-	15	-	TGTGCCAGCAGCCCGGCTACAGGGTATTGGGATGGCTACACCTTC	CASSPATGYWDGYTF
TRBV6-2/TRBV6-3	TRBJ2-3	-	17	-	TGTGCCAGCAGTTACAGCCGGGGGTTGGTGGGGGCAGATACGCAGTATTTT	CASSYSRGLVGADTQYF
TRBV7-2	TRBJ2-3	-	14	-	TGTGCCAGCAGCTTATTCCTAGGCACAGATACGCAGTATTTT	CASSLFLGTDTQYF
TRBV5-1	TRBJ2-3	-	16	TRBD2	TGCGCCAGCAGCCCGGCGGGGGACGCAAGCACAGATACGCAGTATTTT	CASSPAGDASTDTQYF
TRBV5-4	TRBJ2-2	-	16	TRBD2	TGTGCCAGCAGCTTGTGGGCGGCGGGAGTAACCGGGGAGCTGTTTTTT	CASSLWAAGVTGELFF
TRBV29-1	TRBJ2-1	-	11	-	TGCAGCGTTCATAGGGGGAATGAGCAGTTCTTC	CSVHRGNEQFF
TRBV3-1/TRBV3-2	TRBJ2-2	-	17	TRBD2	TGTGCCAGCAGCCGCGGAGCGGGAGGTTTGAACACCGGGGAGCTGTTTTTT	CASSRGAGGLNTGELFF
TRBV5-4	TRBJ1-1	-	14	-	TGTGCCAGCAGGACAGAGGTCATGAACACTGAAGCTTTCTTT	CASRTEVMNTEAFF
TRBV20-1	TRBJ1-2	once	15	TRBD1	TGCAGTGCTAGTCCCTTTTCGTCAGGGGGCTATGGCTACACCTTC	CSASPFSSGGYGYTF
TRBV6-4	TRBJ1-1	-	13	-	TGTGCCAGCAGTGAAGGGGTAAACACTGAAGCTTTCTTT	CASSEGVNTEAFF
TRBV10-3	TRBJ2-7	-	12	-	TGTGCCATCTTGTCGGGAACCTACGAGCAGTACTTC	CAILSGTYEQYF
TRBV3-1/TRBV3-2	TRBJ2-3	-	16	-	TGTGCCAGCAGCAAGGGGCCGGCGCGTAGCACAGATACGCAGTATTTT	CASSKGPARSTDTQYF
TRBV18	TRBJ1-1	-	14	-	TGTGCCAGCTCACCACTGAGTTATGACACTGAAGCTTTCTTT	CASSPLSYDTEAFF
TRBV5-6	TRBJ1-5	once	18	-	TGTGCCAGCAGCTCCCGGTGGAAGACAGGATATACGAATCAGCCCCAGCATTTT	CASSSRWKTGYTNQPQHF
TRBV19	TRBJ2-7	-	15	TRBD2	TGTGCCAGTAGTAGGACTAGCGGAACACCCTACGAGCAGTACTTC	CASSRTSGTPYEQYF
TRBV25-1	TRBJ2-2	-	14	-	TGTGCCAGCAGTGAATACAGGGGAATCGGGGAGCTGTTTTTT	CASSEYRGIGELFF
TRBV29-1	TRBJ2-3	-	14	-	TGCAGCGTTAACCAGGGGTTATCAACAGATACGCAGTATTTT	CSVNQGLSTDTQYF
TRBV6-5	TRBJ2-7	once	15	-	TGTGCCAGCAGCTCAAGGGCAGGGGGGACCTACGAGCAGTACTTC	CASSSRAGGTYEQYF
TRBV3-1/TRBV3-2	TRBJ1-3	-	13	-	TGTGCCAGCAGCCACGGGACTGGAAACACCATATATTTT	CASSHGTGNTIYF
TRBV6-4	TRBJ2-1	-	14	-	TGTGCCAGCAGTACCCGACCGGGTTACAATGAGCAGTTCTTC	CASSTRPGYNEQFF
TRBV29-1	TRBJ2-5	-	14	TRBD2	TGCAGCGTTCCTAGCGGGGGGGCAACGGAGACCCAGTACTTC	CSVPSGGATETQYF